This T cell receptor (beta chain) was sequenced during a study of blood T cell repertoires in COVID-19. On the study more broadly: Whether acute or convalescent, the COVID-19 samples came from the United States, Italy and Spain. The cDNA or gDNA used as material had been derived from T cells, B-cell-depleted T cells, or PBMCs.

The authors' processing: The assay estimated nucleated cells by amplifying reference gene primers. TCRdb's table, derived via immunoSEQ multiplex PCR, lists solely in-frame clones and lacks some. V and J calls and clone size are given by that table; D and trimming were obtained from the DNA. Among 250,000 to 400,000 clones listed, 90% were seen once. The CDR3 totals 18 residues. V lost 3 bases and J lost 2, with 21 bases in between. The germline gives CDR1 LNHNV, CDR2 YYDKDF (reference sequence). The Seattle patients joined while their infection was active and were tracked longitudinally afterward. The receptor was isolated from a young woman with COVID-19, enrolled during active disease. The rearrangement uses TRBV15 and TRBJ2-3; D is unclear. Material for sequencing was peripheral blood. In DNA, the CDR3 is TGTGCCACCAGCAGGGATGATGGGCACACCCGTTCCACAGATACGCAGTATTTT. The encoded protein is CATSRDDGHTRSTDTQYF. Drawing the rest from reference TRBV15 and TRBJ2-3, the complete variable domain is DAMVIQNPRYQVTQFGKPVTLSCSQTLNHNVMYWYQQKSSQAPKLLFHYYDKDFNNEADTPDNFQSRRPNTSFCFLDIRSPGLGDTAMYLCATSRDDGHTRSTDTQYFGPGTRLTVL.